The entry below describes one T cell receptor beta chain. From the 5' RACE reads, TCRdb called clonotypes with MiXCR, one entry per CDR3 protein. Of approximately 41,000 distinct CDR3 sequences in the sample, 29% were seen once. CDR3 length: 11 residues. The V end was cut by 9 bases, the J end by 6 bases, with 11 bases between. Input material: memory CD4+ T cells sorted from a lymph node. Subset indicated: memory CD4+ T cells, CD4+CD45RO+CD25-. The receptor was derived from a female donor with breast cancer. The chain is built from TRBV12-3 or TRBV12-4 and TRBJ1-2; D not resolved. CDR3 sequence: CARGGVDGYTF. In DNA form, the CDR3 reads TGTGCCAGGGGCGGGGTCGATGGCTACACCTTC.